The entry below gives a single TCR beta chain sequence along with its context. The CDR3 has 17 residues. The junction had 13 bases not matched to a gene; V was cut back by 3 bases and J by 4 bases. Germline V gene lookup returns CDR1 SNHLY and CDR2 FYNNEI. As processed by the authors: By means of reference gene primer amplification, nucleated cell counts were estimated. Assay used: immunoSEQ multiplex PCR; TCRdb lists only in-frame clones, some missing. V and J calls and clone size are given by that table; D and trimming were obtained from the DNA. The sample shows 100,000 to 150,000 clones, approximately 81% of them seen only once. The data derive from a study of blood T cell repertoires in COVID-19. Whole-study context: Donors in the United States, Italy and Spain gave samples during acute or convalescent COVID-19. The analysed material was cDNA or gDNA that came from T cells, B-cell-depleted T cells, or PBMCs.

Sample: peripheral blood. V usage is TRBV2 and J usage is TRBJ1-2; TRBD1 agrees at 8 bases. The origin of this receptor is a man between 60 and 75 years old with acute or convalescent COVID-19. The CDR3 here is CASSEGQGAFGLYGYTF. The CDR3 DNA is TGTGCCAGCAGTGAGGGGCAGGGGGCATTTGGCCTCTATGGCTACACCTTC.